A selection of T cell receptor beta chains follows, all from one sample in a study of blood T cell repertoires in COVID-19. Assay used: immunoSEQ multiplex PCR; TCRdb lists only in-frame clones, some missing. Among roughly 350,000 clones listed, under 95% were seen once. Sequencing input: peripheral blood. These receptors came from a woman under 30 who had recovered from COVID-19. The CDR3 runs from the conserved cysteine through the conserved F or W. A D gene is named only where the DNA matches it firmly. Not every row has a clone size; where given, it reads once, few, many or a size class.

d_gene	v_gene	abundance	j_gene	CDR3nt	CDR3aa
TRBD1	TRBV14	NA	TRBJ1-2	TGTGCCAGCAGCCAAGCAGGACAGGGGGGCTATGGCTACACCTTC	CASSQAGQGGYGYTF
NA	TRBV9	NA	TRBJ1-1	TGTGCCAGCAGCGTAGGTTGGCGGTTGAACACTGAAGCTTTCTTT	CASSVGWRLNTEAFF
TRBD1	TRBV6-2/TRBV6-3	NA	TRBJ1-2	TGTGCCAGCAGTCCGCGGACAGGGAAGAGAAACTATGGCTACACCTTC	CASSPRTGKRNYGYTF
TRBD2	TRBV7-9	once	TRBJ2-3	TGTGCCAGCAGCTCACAAGCGGGAGTAACAGATACGCAGTATTTT	CASSSQAGVTDTQYF
NA	TRBV7-2	NA	TRBJ1-1	TGTGCCAGCAGCCCCCGAGCAGGGTGGGGAATGAACACTGAAGCTTTCTTT	CASSPRAGWGMNTEAFF
NA	TRBV4-3	NA	TRBJ2-1	TGCGCCAGCAGCCAAGACATAGCTAGCTCCTACAATGAGCAGTTCTTC	CASSQDIASSYNEQFF
NA	TRBV2	NA	TRBJ1-5	TGTGCCAGCAGTGTGGCCCCCCAGCCCCAGCATTTT	CASSVAPQPQHF
TRBD2	TRBV5-4	NA	TRBJ2-1	TGTGCCAGCAGCTTGGGCCTTATAGCGGGGGGCTACAATGAGCAGTTCTTC	CASSLGLIAGGYNEQFF
NA	TRBV28	once	TRBJ1-2	TGTGCCAGCAGTTTACGGGAATATGGCTACACCTTC	CASSLREYGYTF
NA	TRBV18	NA	TRBJ2-1	TGTGCCAGCTCACCAAGCGGGGGACAGAGAAATGAGCAGTTCTTC	CASSPSGGQRNEQFF
NA	TRBV6-5	NA	TRBJ1-3	TGTGCCAGCAGTTACGTCGCAGGGCTCGGAAACACCATATATTTT	CASSYVAGLGNTIYF
TRBD1	TRBV5-1	NA	TRBJ2-1	TGCGCCAGCGAATTCGGGGACAGGGTCGGGAATGAGCAGTTCTTC	CASEFGDRVGNEQFF
NA	TRBV24-1	few	TRBJ2-2	TGTGCCACCAGTGATTTGCGAGCGATAGACACCGGGGAGCTGTTTTTT	CATSDLRAIDTGELFF
NA	TRBV9	NA	TRBJ2-1	TGTGCCAGCAGCCCACAAGGAGGGAGCTGGAATGAGCAGTTCTTC	CASSPQGGSWNEQFF
NA	TRBV6-5	NA	TRBJ2-5	TGTGCCAGCCTCGACTCCCCCCGGGAGACCCAGTACTTC	CASLDSPRETQYF
NA	TRBV3-1/TRBV3-2	NA	TRBJ1-2	TGTGCCAGCAGCTTCAGGTCGAACTATGGCTACACCTTC	CASSFRSNYGYTF
NA	TRBV4-3	NA	TRBJ2-1	TGCGCCAGCAGCCTCCAGTATCAGCGGGCTTACAATGAGCAGTTCTTC	CASSLQYQRAYNEQFF
NA	TRBV9	NA	TRBJ1-4	TGTGCCAGCAGCGACAGTGAAAAACTGTTTTTT	CASSDSEKLFF
NA	TRBV6-5	NA	TRBJ2-3	TGTGCCAGCAGTTACCGAGGGCCGCCCAATACGCAGTATTTT	CASSYRGPPNTQYF
TRBD1	TRBV4-1	NA	TRBJ1-2	TGCGCCAGCAGCCAACAGGGGGCGTTTGGCTACACCTTC	CASSQQGAFGYTF
TRBD1	TRBV5-1	NA	TRBJ1-1	TGCGCCAGCAGCTTCGGGACAGGGGAAACTGAAGCTTTCTTT	CASSFGTGETEAFF
NA	TRBV24-1	NA	TRBJ1-2	TGTGCCACCAGTGACTGGGACTCCGAGAATGGCTACACCTTC	CATSDWDSENGYTF
NA	TRBV4-3	once	TRBJ1-2	TGCGCCAGCAGCGGGGGGACGGACTATGGCTACACCTTC	CASSGGTDYGYTF
TRBD1	TRBV7-2	NA	TRBJ1-2	TGTGCCAGCAGCAAGGGACAGGGCTATGGCTACACCTTC	CASSKGQGYGYTF
TRBD1	TRBV19	once	TRBJ1-2	TGTGCCAGTAACCCCGGCCGGGACAGGGCTAACTATGGCTACACCTTC	CASNPGRDRANYGYTF
TRBD2	TRBV3-1/TRBV3-2	NA	TRBJ2-1	TGTGCCAGCAGCCTCAAAACTAGCGGGAGATCGAATGAGCAGTTCTTC	CASSLKTSGRSNEQFF
TRBD1	TRBV7-2	NA	TRBJ2-3	TGTGCCACCGCCCGGGACAGCAGCACAGATACGCAGTATTTT	CATARDSSTDTQYF
TRBD1	TRBV6-6	NA	TRBJ1-1	TGTGCCAGCAGTTGGGGACAGGGTGCGAACACTGAAGCTTTCTTT	CASSWGQGANTEAFF
NA	TRBV4-1	NA	TRBJ2-2	TGCGCCAGCAGCCAAGAATTAGTGCGTGAGCTGTTTTTT	CASSQELVRELFF
TRBD1	TRBV28	NA	TRBJ1-1	TGTGCCAGCAGTTATATCGGGACAGGGTTCCCGAACACTGAAGCTTTCTTT	CASSYIGTGFPNTEAFF
NA	TRBV9	once	TRBJ1-2	TGTGCCAGCAGCAACCCGCAGGGGCCTAACTATGGCTACACCTTC	CASSNPQGPNYGYTF
TRBD2	TRBV4-3	NA	TRBJ2-1	TGCGCCAGCAGCCAAGGGAGATGGGTCTACAGCGGGGAGGGTCATGAGCAGTTCTTC	CASSQGRWVYSGEGHEQFF
TRBD1	TRBV27	NA	TRBJ1-2	TGTGCCAGCAGTACTTACTCAGGGGGCTCGAGTGGCTACACCTTC	CASSTYSGGSSGYTF
TRBD2	TRBV7-9	NA	TRBJ2-1	TGTGCCAGCAGCTCTTGGGCGGGAGGGCCCCGGCACAATGAGCAGTTCTTC	CASSSWAGGPRHNEQFF
TRBD2	TRBV7-8	NA	TRBJ2-1	TGTGCCAGCAGCTTAAGGGACTACCCCTACAATGAGCAGTTCTTC	CASSLRDYPYNEQFF
TRBD1	TRBV10-3	NA	TRBJ2-3	TGTGCCATCAGTCGGGACAGCGGCACAGATACGCAGTATTTT	CAISRDSGTDTQYF
TRBD2	TRBV9	NA	TRBJ2-1	TGTGCCAGCAGCGCTACGGGACAGCCGAAACTAGCGGGGTACAATGAGCAGTTCTTC	CASSATGQPKLAGYNEQFF
NA	TRBV7-9	once	TRBJ2-6	TGTGCCAGCCGCCGACGGGGTGATACCTCTGGGGCCAACGTCCTGACTTTC	CASRRRGDTSGANVLTF
TRBD2	TRBV28	NA	TRBJ2-3	TGTGCCAGCAGTTCCGGGGGGAGCACAGATACGCAGTATTTT	CASSSGGSTDTQYF
TRBD2	TRBV7-2	once	TRBJ2-3	TGTGCCAGCAGCTTCCCTAGTGACGGGGGGGGCACAGATACGCAGTATTTT	CASSFPSDGGGTDTQYF
TRBD1	TRBV7-9	NA	TRBJ1-4	TGTGCCAGCAGCCCCTGGACAGGGCCAAATGAAAAACTGTTTTTT	CASSPWTGPNEKLFF